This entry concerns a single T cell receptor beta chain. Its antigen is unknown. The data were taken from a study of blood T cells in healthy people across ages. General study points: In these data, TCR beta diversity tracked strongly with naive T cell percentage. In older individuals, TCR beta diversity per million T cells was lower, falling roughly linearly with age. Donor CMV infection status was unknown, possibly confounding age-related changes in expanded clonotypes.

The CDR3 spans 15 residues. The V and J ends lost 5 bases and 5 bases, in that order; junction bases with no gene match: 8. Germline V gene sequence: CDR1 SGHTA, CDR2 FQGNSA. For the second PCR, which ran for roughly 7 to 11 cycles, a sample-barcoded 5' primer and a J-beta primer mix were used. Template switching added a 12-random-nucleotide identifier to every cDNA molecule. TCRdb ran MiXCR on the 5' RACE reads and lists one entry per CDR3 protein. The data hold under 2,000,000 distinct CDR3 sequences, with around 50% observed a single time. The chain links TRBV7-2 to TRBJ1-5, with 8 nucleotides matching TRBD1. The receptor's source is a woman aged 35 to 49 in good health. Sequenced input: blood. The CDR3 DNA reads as TGTGCCAGCAGCAAGCAGGGGGCGGGAGATCAGCCCCAGCATTTT. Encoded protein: CASSKQGAGDQPQHF.